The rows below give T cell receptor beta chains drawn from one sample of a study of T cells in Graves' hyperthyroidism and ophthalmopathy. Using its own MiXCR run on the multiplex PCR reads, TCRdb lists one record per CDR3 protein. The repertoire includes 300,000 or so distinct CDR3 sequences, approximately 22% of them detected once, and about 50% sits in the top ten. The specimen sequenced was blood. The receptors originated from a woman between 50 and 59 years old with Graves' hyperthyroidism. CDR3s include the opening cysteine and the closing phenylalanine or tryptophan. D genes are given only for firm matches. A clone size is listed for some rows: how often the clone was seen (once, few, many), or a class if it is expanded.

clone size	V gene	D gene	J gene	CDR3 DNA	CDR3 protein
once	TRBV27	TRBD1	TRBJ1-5	TGTGCCAGCAGTTTACCAAGCCCCGGACAGGGTTCAAATCAGCCCCAGCATTTT	CASSLPSPGQGSNQPQHF
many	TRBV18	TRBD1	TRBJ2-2	TGTGCCAGCTCACCGCGACAGGGGGACACCGGGGAGCTGTTTTTT	CASSPRQGDTGELFF
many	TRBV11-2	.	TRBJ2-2	TGTGCCAGCAGCTTAGACGGTTCAGGGACCGGGGAGCTGTTTTTT	CASSLDGSGTGELFF
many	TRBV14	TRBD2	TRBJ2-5	TGTGCCAGCAGCCAAGTTGGGAGGGTTGAAGAGACCCAGTACTTC	CASSQVGRVEETQYF
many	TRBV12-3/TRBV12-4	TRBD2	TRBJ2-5	TGTGCCAGCAGTTTAGCGGGGAGGGTACCGGAGACCCAGTACTTC	CASSLAGRVPETQYF
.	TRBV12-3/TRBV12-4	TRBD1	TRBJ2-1	TGTGCCAGCAGTTTCAGGGACAGGGCGATCTCCTCCTACAATGAGCAGTTCTTC	CASSFRDRAISSYNEQFF
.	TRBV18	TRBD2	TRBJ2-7	TGTGCCAGCTCACCAGGGACTAGCGGGTTGTACGAGCAGTACTTC	CASSPGTSGLYEQYF
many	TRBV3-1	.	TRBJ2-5	TGTGCCAGCAGCTTAAGTACCCTCACCGCGACAGGTTCCAACACCCAGTACTTC	CASSLSTLTATGSNTQYF
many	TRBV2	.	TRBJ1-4	TGTGCCAGCACAGGGTCCCGGGAAAAACTGTTTTTT	CASTGSREKLFF
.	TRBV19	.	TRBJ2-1	TGTGCCAGTAGTACTGCGGGGGCGTACAATGAGCAGTTCTTC	CASSTAGAYNEQFF
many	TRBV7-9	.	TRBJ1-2	TGTGCCAGCAGCTCCCTAGACAGCTATGGCTACACCTTC	CASSSLDSYGYTF
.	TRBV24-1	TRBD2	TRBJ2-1	TGTGCCACCAGTGACCTAAAACTAGCGGGATTTTCTAATGAGCAGTTCTTC	CATSDLKLAGFSNEQFF
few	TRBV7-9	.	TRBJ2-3	TGTGCCAGCAGCTTAGTACGAGGTAGCACAGATACGCAGTATTTT	CASSLVRGSTDTQYF
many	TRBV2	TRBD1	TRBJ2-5	TGTGCCAGCACCGGACAGGGCGGAGAGACCCAGTACTTC	CASTGQGGETQYF
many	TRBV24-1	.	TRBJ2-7	TGTGCCACCAGTGTGACACTCCTCTACGAGCAGTACTTC	CATSVTLLYEQYF
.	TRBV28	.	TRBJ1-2	TGTGCCAGCAGCACAGGGTCTGGCTACACCTTC	CASSTGSGYTF
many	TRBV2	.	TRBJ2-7	TGTGCCAGCTTCCGGGACCGGAGATCCTACGAGCAGTACTTC	CASFRDRRSYEQYF
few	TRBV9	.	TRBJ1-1	TGTGCCAGCAGCGTGAAAACAGGGACGATCACTGAAGCTTTCTTT	CASSVKTGTITEAFF
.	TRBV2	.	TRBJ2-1	TGTGCCAGCAGTTTCCCCGGCTACAATGAGCAGTTCTTC	CASSFPGYNEQFF
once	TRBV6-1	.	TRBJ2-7	TGTGCCATCTTTTACAAGCAGTACTTC	CAIFYKQYF
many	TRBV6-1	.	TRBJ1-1	TGTGCCAGCAGTTACGCGCGGGCCGGGAACACTGAAGCTTTCTTT	CASSYARAGNTEAFF
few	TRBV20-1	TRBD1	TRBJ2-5	TGCAGTGCTAGAGGAGCAGGGGGCGTCGGGATGGGAGGAGAGACCCAGTACTTC	CSARGAGGVGMGGETQYF
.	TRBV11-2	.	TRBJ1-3	TGTGCCAGCAAATCTAATTCTGGAAACACCATATATTTT	CASKSNSGNTIYF
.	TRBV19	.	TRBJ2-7	TGTGCCAGTAGTACCCTTTACAGCTACGAGCAGTACTTC	CASSTLYSYEQYF
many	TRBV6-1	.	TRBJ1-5	TGTGCCAGCAGACGAGGGCCTAATCAGCCCCAGCATTTT	CASRRGPNQPQHF
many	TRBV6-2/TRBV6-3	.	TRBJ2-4	TGTGCCAGCACCTCCCCCCAGGTAGAGGTCATTCAGTACTTC	CASTSPQVEVIQYF
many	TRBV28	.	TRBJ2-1	TGTGCCAGCAGTTTACGGATCAACAATGAGCAGTTCTTC	CASSLRINNEQFF
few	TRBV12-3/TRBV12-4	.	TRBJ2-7	TGTGCCAGCAGTTTAATGAGGTCCGAGCAGTACTTC	CASSLMRSEQYF
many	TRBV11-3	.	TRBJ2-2	TGTGCCAGCAGCTTAAGCCAGAACACCGGGGAGCTGTTTTTT	CASSLSQNTGELFF
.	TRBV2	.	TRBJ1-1	TGTGCCAGCAGTTCGGCCGCAGGAACCACTGAAGCTTTCTTT	CASSSAAGTTEAFF
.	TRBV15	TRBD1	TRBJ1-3	TGTGCCACCAGCAGAAGACAGGGGGCTGGAAACACCATATATTTT	CATSRRQGAGNTIYF
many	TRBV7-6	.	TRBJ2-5	TGTGCCAGCAGCTTAGCGGGATATCAAGAGACCCAGTACTTC	CASSLAGYQETQYF
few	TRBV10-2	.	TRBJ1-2	TGCGCCAGCACGGAGTTGCCTAACTATGGCTACACCTTC	CASTELPNYGYTF
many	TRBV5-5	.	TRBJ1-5	TGTGCCAGCAGCTTGATAGGGGCGAGCAATCAGCCCCAGCATTTT	CASSLIGASNQPQHF
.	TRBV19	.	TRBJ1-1	TGTGCCAGTAGTAGGCAGGGCCTAATGAACACTGAAGCTTTCTTT	CASSRQGLMNTEAFF
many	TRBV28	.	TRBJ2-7	TGTGCCAGCCTCAATCTCGACGAGCAGTACTTC	CASLNLDEQYF
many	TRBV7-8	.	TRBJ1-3	TGTGCCAGCAGCCTGACTCGTGGAAACACCATATATTTT	CASSLTRGNTIYF
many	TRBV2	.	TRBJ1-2	TGTGCCAGCAGGCCTGATCTTGGCTACACCTTC	CASRPDLGYTF
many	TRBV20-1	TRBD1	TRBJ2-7	TGCAGTGGGTGGGACAGGGTGAGCTACGAGCAGTACTTC	CSGWDRVSYEQYF
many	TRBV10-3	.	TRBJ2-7	TGTGCCATCAGTGACCAGGGTGCCTACGAGCAGTACTTC	CAISDQGAYEQYF
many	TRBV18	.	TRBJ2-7	TGTGCCAGCTCACCGGCTCGGGATTGGGGCTACGAGCAGTACTTC	CASSPARDWGYEQYF
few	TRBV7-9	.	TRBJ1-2	TGTGCCAGCAGCTTAGCGGGCGGGGTTCGTGGCTACACCTTC	CASSLAGGVRGYTF
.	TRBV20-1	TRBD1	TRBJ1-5	TGCAGTGCTAGAAGTCAGGGGGTGAATCAGCCCCAGCATTTT	CSARSQGVNQPQHF
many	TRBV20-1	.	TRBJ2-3	TGCAGTGCTAGAGGTCCCGACCTACACACAGATACGCAGTATTTT	CSARGPDLHTDTQYF
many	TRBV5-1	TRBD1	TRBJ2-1	TGCGCCAGCAGCGGCGGGACAGGGACATACAATGAGCAGTTCTTC	CASSGGTGTYNEQFF
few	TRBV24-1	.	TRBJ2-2	TGTGCCACCAGTGATTTTGGGCAGGGAACCGGGGAGCTGTTTTTT	CATSDFGQGTGELFF
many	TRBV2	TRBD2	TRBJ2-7	TGTGCCAGCAGCGTGAGTCAGGGAGGGTACGAGCAGTACTTC	CASSVSQGGYEQYF
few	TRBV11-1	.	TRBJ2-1	TGTGCCAGCAGCGTAGGCGTGGGCAATGAGCAGTTCTTC	CASSVGVGNEQFF
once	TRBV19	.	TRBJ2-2	TGTGCCAGTAGTATAGAAGGGGCCGGGGAGCTGTTTTTT	CASSIEGAGELFF
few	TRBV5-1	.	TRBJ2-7	TGCGCCAGCAGCTTGGGTACAGCCAGCTCCTACGAGCAGTACTTC	CASSLGTASSYEQYF